These 32 T cell receptor beta chains came from one sample sequenced in a study of early T cells in non-severe SARS-CoV-2 infection. TCRdb re-analysed the 5' RACE reads in MiXCR, keeping a single row per CDR3 protein. Found here are 45,000 to 75,000 distinct CDR3 sequences, just under 9% of them singletons; the top ten hold 17%. Sequenced: whole blood. Source of these receptors: an adult who was a healthcare worker with PCR-confirmed SARS-CoV-2 infection or an uninfected control (not recorded which).

This clonotype was recorded at least ten times. This sequence joins TRBV5-4 and TRBJ2-6, with D possibly being TRBD2 (6 bases). Germline assignment: CDR1 SGHNT and CDR2 YYREEE (reference sequence). There are 18 residues in the CDR3. Trimming took off 2 bases at V and 0 bases at J, with 15 bases between the two ends. The CDR3 sequence is CASSFSSGPISGANVLTF. The CDR3 DNA follows: TGTGCCAGCAGCTTTTCAAGCGGGCCCATCTCTGGGGCCAACGTCCTGACTTTC.

This chain's CDR3 is CASSLQGGSNEQFF. In nucleotides, the CDR3 is TGTGCCAGCAGCTTACAAGGAGGTTCCAATGAGCAGTTCTTC. The V call is TRBV7-6, the J call TRBJ2-1; weak D call: TRBD2 (5 bases). The CDR3 is 14 amino acids. The V gene's germline CDR1 is SGHVS and CDR2 FNYEAQ. V lost 2 bases to trimming and J lost 6 bases, with 11 bases between them. Variable domain in full (rest from reference TRBV7-6 and TRBJ2-1): GAGVSQSPRYKVTKRGQDVALRCDPISGHVSLYWYRQALGQGPEFLTYFNYEAQQDKSGLPNDRFSAERPEGSISTLTIQRTEQRDSAMYRCASSLQGGSNEQFFGPGTRLTVL.

V gene TRBV10-3 combines with J gene TRBJ1-1; weak D call: TRBD1 (5 bases). Germline V gene lookup returns CDR1 ENHRY and CDR2 SYGVKD. CDR3 length: 14 amino acids. V was trimmed by 4 bases and J by 7 bases, leaving 16 bases between them. The CDR3 DNA reads as TGTGCCATCAGTGGGGGACCGGTACAGGTTGAAGCTTTCTTT. Its protein product is CAISGGPVQVEAFF.

The sample holds a few counts of this clonotype. The chain recombines TRBV7-8 with TRBJ1-3; TRBD1 agrees at 8 bases. The germline V gene has CDR1 SGHVS and CDR2 FQNEAQ. V gave up 2 bases and J gave up 5 bases; unmatched junction bases: 8. This CDR3 comprises 16 residues. This chain's CDR3 is CASSLSGTGQRNTIYF. In DNA form, the CDR3 reads TGTGCCAGCAGCTTATCCGGGACAGGACAAAGAAACACCATATATTTT.

This clonotype has at least ten counts. The chain has TRBV20-1 and TRBJ1-2; D perhaps matches TRBD1 (5 bases). Trimming shortened V by 2 bases and J by 8 bases, and 9 bases separated the two germline ends. CDR3 length: 11 amino acids. CDR1 DFQATT and CDR2 SNEGSKA come from the germline V gene (reference sequence). This CDR3 is CSARLQGGYTF. CDR3 bases: TGCAGTGCTAGATTGCAGGGAGGCTACACCTTC.

The chain joins TRBV12-3 or TRBV12-4 to TRBJ2-7, with 9 bases lining up with TRBD2. V was pared by 6 bases and J by 0 bases, with 9 bases of the junction left unmatched. CDR3 length: 16 amino acids. The CDR3 sequence is CASRGPTSGYSYEQYF. The CDR3, as DNA: TGTGCCAGCAGAGGCCCGACTAGCGGATACTCCTACGAGCAGTACTTC.

This clonotype appeared a few times. The chain joins TRBV4-2 to TRBJ2-7, with D perhaps TRBD1 (6 bases). CDR1 and CDR2 from the germline V gene are LGHNA and YNFKEQ. The V gene lost 2 bases and the J gene lost 5 bases, with 13 bases spanning the gap. This CDR3 comprises 14 residues. The CDR3 region has the DNA TGTGCCAGCAGCCAAAGGGGGACCGGTGACGAGCAGTACTTC. Protein product: CASSQRGTGDEQYF.

V is TRBV9 and J is TRBJ2-2, with D tentatively TRBD1 or TRBD2 (5 bases each). This CDR3 is 15 amino acids long. V was trimmed by 0 bases and J by 6 bases, leaving 12 bases between them. CDR1 and CDR2 (germline): SGDLS, YYNGEE. CDR3 DNA sequence: TGTGCCAGCAGCGTAGGGGACCGCCAAGCCGGGGAGCTGTTTTTT. This codes for CASSVGDRQAGELFF.

This clonotype was seen many times. The V call is TRBV7-2, the J call TRBJ2-1; 7 bases match TRBD2. Trimming took 5 bases from V and 4 from J; bases not matched to a gene: 8. Germline V gives CDR1 SGHTA, CDR2 FQGNSA. The CDR3 consists of 15 residues. The CDR3 DNA follows: TGTGCCAGCAGCCCAGACCCGGGACTATACAATGAGCAGTTCTTC. It codes for CASSPDPGLYNEQFF.

This clonotype was observed many times. The J gene is TRBJ2-1, the V gene TRBV6-2 or TRBV6-3, with 12 bases identical to TRBD2. J was trimmed by 4 bases and V by 2 bases; bases with no gene match: 6. The CDR3 sequence is 17 residues long. Looked up from germline, CDR1 is MNHEY and CDR2 is SVGEGT. The CDR3, as DNA: TGTGCCAGCAGTTACGCGTCTAGCGGGAGGGTTTACAATGAGCAGTTCTTC. Translating gives CASSYASSGRVYNEQFF.

This clonotype was seen a handful of times. This chain connects TRBV20-1 to TRBJ2-1, with a tentative D call TRBD1 (5 bases). The V gene's germline CDR1 is DFQATT and CDR2 SNEGSKA (reference sequence). This CDR3 has 16 residues. Between the trimmed V and J ends, which lost 0 bases and 4 bases, there was a span of 16 bases. Written as DNA, the CDR3 is TGCAGTGCTAGAGAGGGGTTGCAGGGCGCGTACAATGAGCAGTTCTTC. It specifies CSAREGLQGAYNEQFF.

There are many counts of this clonotype. The chain carries TRBV4-3 and TRBJ2-6; either TRBD1 or TRBD2 may fit D (6 bases each). CDR1 and CDR2 (germline): LGHNA, YSLEER. V was cut by 0 bases and J by 4 bases, with 22 bases left in between. This CDR3 spans 20 amino acids. The CDR3 is CASSQDVRGRGPWGANVLTF. Here the CDR3 DNA reads TGCGCCAGCAGCCAAGATGTGCGGGGCAGGGGCCCGTGGGGGGCCAACGTCCTGACTTTC.

This clonotype was counted many times. V usage is TRBV12-3 or TRBV12-4 and J usage is TRBJ1-2, with D perhaps matching TRBD1 (5 bases). The CDR3 totals 14 residues. V was shortened by 8 bases and J by 0 bases, with 13 bases between the two germline ends. The DNA for the CDR3 is TGTGCCAGCGGGTCGACAGTGACTAACTATGGCTACACCTTC. It translates to CASGSTVTNYGYTF.

This clonotype appeared many times. V is TRBV29-1 and J is TRBJ2-2; D perhaps matches TRBD1 (5 bases). With 7 bases removed from V and 2 bases from J, the gap between germline ends came to 17 bases. Germline CDR1 SQVTM, CDR2 ANQGSEA. CDR3 size: 15 residues. CDR3: CSARQSGRNTGELFF. CDR3 bases: TGCAGCGCTAGACAGTCAGGAAGAAACACCGGGGAGCTGTTTTTT.

This clonotype was found many times. The chain employs TRBV29-1 and TRBJ1-2; D possibly corresponds to TRBD1 (6 bases). Trimming shortened V by 0 bases and J by 5 bases, and 10 bases separated the two germline ends. The CDR3 runs 13 residues. CDR1 and CDR2 (germline): SQVTM, ANQGSEA. CDR3 amino acids: CSVEEQGNYGYTF. Written as DNA, the CDR3 is TGCAGCGTTGAAGAACAGGGAAATTATGGCTACACCTTC. Full variable domain (missing parts from reference TRBV29-1 and TRBJ1-2): SAVISQKPSRDICQRGTSLTIQCQVDSQVTMMFWYRQQPGQSLTLIATANQGSEATYESGFVIDKFPISRPNLTFSTLTVSNMSPEDSSIYLCSVEEQGNYGYTFGSGTRLTVV.

The gene calls are TRBV15 and TRBJ2-1; D is undetermined. Germline assignment: CDR1 LNHNV and CDR2 YYDKDF (reference sequence). CDR3 length equals 12 residues. Between the trimmed V and J ends, which lost 3 bases and 9 bases, there was a span of 9 bases. The CDR3 DNA follows: TGTGCCACCAGCAGTCCAGGTTTTGAGCAGTTCTTC. As protein: CATSSPGFEQFF.

This clonotype was counted many times. This chain connects TRBV6-5 to TRBJ2-7; no clear D. Trimming took 2 bases from V and 7 from J, leaving 15 bases between them. The CDR3 is 14 residues long. CDR1 MNHEY and CDR2 SVGAGI come from the germline V gene. The CDR3 DNA sequence: TGTGCCAGCAGTTACGGTCGTAGAACTACGGAGCAGTACTTC. Amino acid sequence: CASSYGRRTTEQYF.

This clonotype was picked up a small number of times. CDR3 in DNA: TGTGCCAGCAGCCTACGTGGCTATGGCTACACCTTC. Translated, it gives CASSLRGYGYTF. The genes are TRBV3-1 and TRBJ1-2; D gene unclear. V was pared by 4 bases and J by 4 bases, with 7 bases between. The CDR3 is made up of 12 amino acids. Germline CDR1 and CDR2: LGHDT and YNNKEL (reference sequence). The whole variable domain, filled in from reference TRBV3-1 and TRBJ1-2, reads DTAVSQTPKYLVTQMGNDKSIKCEQNLGHDTMYWYKQDSKKFLKIMFSYNNKELIINETVPNRFSPKSPDKAHLNLHINSLELGDSAVYFCASSLRGYGYTFGSGTRLTVV.

Many counts were recorded for this clonotype. The V gene is TRBV29-1, the J gene TRBJ2-3; TRBD2 matches 12 bases. The CDR3 extends over 14 amino acids. Trimming took 6 bases from V and 6 from J; bases not matched to a gene: 7. CDR1 is SQVTM and CDR2 is ANQGSEA in the germline V gene. Here the CDR3 DNA reads TGCAGCGTGTGGACTAGCGGGATTGGGGATACGCAGTATTTT. Translating it yields CSVWTSGIGDTQYF.

This clonotype occurred a few times. This chain connects TRBV28 to TRBJ2-7; D is undetermined. CDR1 MDHEN and CDR2 SYDVKM come from the germline V gene. The CDR3 contains 12 residues. V dropped 2 bases and J dropped 7 bases, with 9 bases sitting between them. This chain's CDR3 is CASSLLRREQYF. CDR3 sequence (DNA): TGTGCCAGCAGTTTACTTAGAAGGGAGCAGTACTTC.

This clonotype was counted many times. The chain uses TRBV12-3 or TRBV12-4 and TRBJ1-6; tentative D call: TRBD1 (6 bases). This CDR3 comprises 14 residues. The V end lost 4 bases, the J end lost 6 bases, and 10 bases lay between the germline ends. In nucleotides, the CDR3 is TGTGCCAGCAGTTACACAGGGTTTAATTCACCCCTCCACTTT. Residues: CASSYTGFNSPLHF.

This clonotype was observed many times. The CDR3: CSVGGGRETQYF. As DNA, the CDR3 is TGCAGCGTTGGGGGCGGGAGAGAGACCCAGTACTTC. The rearrangement uses TRBV29-1 and TRBJ2-5, with TRBD2 identical over 7 bases. Per the germline V gene, CDR1 is SQVTM and CDR2 is ANQGSEA. J was trimmed by 4 bases and V by 4 bases; bases with no gene match: 3. The CDR3 contains 12 residues. The full variable domain, in which reference TRBV29-1 and TRBJ2-5 provide the parts outside the CDR3, is SAVISQKPSRDICQRGTSLTIQCQVDSQVTMMFWYRQQPGQSLTLIATANQGSEATYESGFVIDKFPISRPNLTFSTLTVSNMSPEDSSIYLCSVGGGRETQYFGPGTRLLVL.

This clonotype appeared many times. The chain recombines TRBV6-5 with TRBJ1-6; D gene uncertain. CDR1 and CDR2 from the germline V gene are MNHEY and SVGAGI. The CDR3 is made up of 15 amino acids. V lost 6 bases, J lost 0 bases, and 9 bases lay in between. The CDR3 DNA is TGTGCCAGCAGGCACGGGAGCTCCTATAATTCACCCCTCCACTTT. Translation: CASRHGSSYNSPLHF.

This clonotype came up many times. The chain employs TRBV18 and TRBJ2-7; 9 bases line up with TRBD2. Trimming cost V 6 bases and J 6 bases; bases outside gene matches: 15. Germline CDR1 and CDR2: KGHSH and LQKENI. The length of the CDR3 is 16 residues. The CDR3 coding sequence is TGTGCCAGCTCCCGCTCGCAAGCGGCTAGCGGGACCGAGCAGTACTTC. Translating gives CASSRSQAASGTEQYF.

The sample holds many counts of this clonotype. The V call is TRBV12-3 or TRBV12-4, the J call TRBJ1-4, with D uncertain. V was pared by 6 bases and J by 6 bases, with 14 bases between. The CDR3 covers 14 residues. The CDR3, as DNA: TGTGCCAGCAGCTGGACTCAACCCGATGAAAAACTGTTTTTT. It codes for CASSWTQPDEKLFF.

This clonotype was counted at least ten times. The CDR3 loop reads CASSPLGKRGQFF. CDR3 DNA: TGTGCCAGCAGCCCTCTTGGGAAACGAGGGCAGTTCTTC. The rearrangement uses TRBV7-8 and TRBJ2-1, with D uncertain. CDR3 length: 13 amino acids. The V gene lost 5 bases and the J gene lost 12 bases, with 17 bases spanning the gap. CDR1 and CDR2 (germline): SGHVS, FQNEAQ.

The table lists this clonotype with many counts. The gene calls are TRBV11-2 and TRBJ2-1; 7 bases map to TRBD2. Unmatched junction bases numbered 8, after V lost 5 bases and J lost 10 bases. The CDR3 covers 13 residues. In germline, CDR1 is SGHAT, CDR2 FQNNGV. CDR3: CASSPLQGGEQFF. CDR3 sequence (DNA): TGTGCCAGCAGCCCACTCCAGGGAGGGGAGCAGTTCTTC.

This clonotype was seen repeatedly, ten times or more. The CDR3 protein is CSAARTRHAKNIQYF. CDR3 DNA: TGCAGTGCTGCCCGGACTCGTCATGCCAAAAACATTCAGTACTTC. The rearrangement links TRBV20-1 to TRBJ2-4, with a possible D match to TRBD2 (5 bases). The CDR3 is made up of 15 amino acids. V lost 5 bases and J 1 base, leaving 15 bases between the germline ends. Germline CDR1 and CDR2: DFQATT and SNEGSKA (reference sequence).

The genes are TRBV7-9 and TRBJ2-1, with D unresolved. Trimming removed 5 bases at V and 0 bases at J, with 14 bases between. Germline loops: CDR1 SEHNR, CDR2 FQNEAQ (reference sequence). CDR3 length equals 16 residues. Here the CDR3 DNA reads TGTGCCAGCAGCCTATCACGTCAGAGCTCCTACAATGAGCAGTTCTTC. As protein: CASSLSRQSSYNEQFF.

In its sample, this clonotype was seen many times. J is TRBJ1-5 and V is TRBV20-1, with a possible D match to TRBD1 (5 bases). The V end lost 3 bases, the J end lost 7 bases, and 16 bases lay between the germline ends. CDR3 size: 14 residues. Germline V gives CDR1 DFQATT, CDR2 SNEGSKA (reference sequence). CDR3 region: CSARENTGLQPQHF. CDR3 nucleotides: TGCAGTGCTAGGGAAAATACAGGTTTACAGCCCCAGCATTTT.

The rearrangement uses TRBV20-1 and TRBJ1-5, with 8 bases matching TRBD1. In germline, CDR1 is DFQATT, CDR2 SNEGSKA (reference sequence). J lost 8 bases, V lost 1 base, and 7 bases had no gene match. This CDR3 has 14 residues. This chain's CDR3 is CSARVGGQGKPQHF. The CDR3 DNA is TGCAGTGCTAGAGTGGGCGGACAGGGAAAGCCCCAGCATTTT.

In its sample, this clonotype was seen many times. V is TRBV6-5 and J is TRBJ2-7; tentative D call: TRBD2 (5 bases). The CDR3 sequence is 13 residues long. The V end was cut by 8 bases, the J end by 3 bases, with 14 bases between. Germline CDR1 is MNHEY and CDR2 is SVGAGI. As DNA, the CDR3 is TGTGCCAGCGGCGAGGGTCAATACTACGAGCAGTACTTC. Protein product: CASGEGQYYEQYF.